This paragraph covers one TCR beta chain sequence. Its antigen is not yet known. No qualities accompany the bases; no much larger clone lies one base away. The sample is drawn from a study (dated by TCRdb to 2013 to 2016). Study-wide context: The study tested whether tumor-infiltrating Tregs in breast cancer are recruited from blood Tregs or converted in situ from other CD4+ T cell subsets. The paper as a whole reports these results and caveats: The greatest overlap of tumor-infiltrating Treg TCR alpha and beta sequences was with tumor naive CD4+ T cells, followed next by blood naive CD4+ T cells. The validation in the larger cohort was limited to a single TCR beta V-J rearrangement instead of whole repertoires. Tumor memory CD4+ T cell TCR gene usage was found to cluster with blood and lymph node memory CD4+ cells and with lymph node naive CD4+ cells.

To purify naive CD4+ T cells, the Miltenyi Naive CD4+ T Cell Isolation kit was used, and CD25 microbeads served to deplete Tregs. Tregs, naive and memory CD4+ T cells from tumor, blood and ipsilateral draining lymph nodes of five or six breast cancer patients underwent full-length TCR alpha and beta sequencing. Ficoll density gradient centrifugation was used to isolate mononuclear cells from lymph nodes or from approximately 50 ml of peripheral blood. FACS confirmed that the sorted cell populations were more than 90% pure. Counted from cysteine to phenylalanine, this CDR3 has 13 amino acids. The CDR3 DNA has 39 bases and is translated from base 1. CDR1 DFQATT and CDR2 SNEGSKA are derived from the germline V gene (reference sequence). Cut back by 5 bases and 4 bases, the V and J ends lie 15 bases apart. Amplification of full-length TCR variable regions was done by 5' RACE PCR using constant-region reverse primers, and this step was followed by semi-nested PCR with Nested Universal Primer A. Using the ReliaPrep RNA Cell Miniprep System, total RNA was extracted, and the SMARTer RACE 5'/3' Kit was then used to reverse transcribe the RNA into 5'RACE-ready cDNA. An Illumina MiSeq was used to sequence the full-length TCR alpha and beta libraries, which had been barcoded with multiplex adaptors. Under the source paper's analysis protocol: For each of nine subset-tissue groups, sequencing data from the five patients were pooled, and the groups were then compared using unsupervised clustering of TCR gene usage. Repertoire similarity was calculated with the Morisita-Horn index, weighting shared sequences by their contribution to each repertoire. The public reads were reanalyzed by TCRdb: fastp trimming at Q25, MiXCR alignment, in-frame beta chains only. Under each unique CDR3 protein, matching rows form one entry showing the most common genes and DNA. The V and J calls here are based on TCRdb, not the publication. The sample table contains about 50,000 distinct CDR3 sequences; only one count was recorded for roughly 30% of them. The biggest ten clones account for around 1.9% of the sample.

The sample was naive CD4+ T cells sorted from blood. This specimen's cell subset or site label, interpreted: naive CD4+ T cells, CD4+CD45RA+CD25-. This sequence was found in a female donor with breast cancer. Here the chain combines TRBV20-1 and TRBJ2-7, with TRBD2 as a weak D call on 5 bases. In nucleotide form, the sequence is TGCAGTGCTGGAAAGAGGGCCCTATACGAGCAGTACTTC. This gives the protein CSAGKRALYEQYF.